This T cell receptor (beta chain) was documented in a study of shared clonotypes between healthy human individuals. The overall study: The study used three CD4 naive, three CD4 memory, two CD8 naive and one CD8 memory plate per donor.

The CDR3 loop spans 15 amino acids. The V and J ends lost 3 bases and 5 bases respectively, with 16 bases between them. Germline CDR1 and CDR2: MDHEN and SYDVKM. General study results and limits: Sampling included only blood; tissue repertoires likely differ. Sequencing depth was expected to affect clonotype sharing among donors. The study found 4.5% to 6% of naive CD4 clonotypes shared across a few donors.

The table came from immunoSEQ multiplex PCR; TCRdb's copy has only in-frame clones and leaves some out. This repertoire shows about 1 million clones, about 75% found once; its top ten account for 1.4% to 1.5%. Points on this clone: The antigen is undetermined.

Material: memory CD4+ T cells sorted from blood. This sample's subset: CD45RA-negative fraction. This receptor was identified in a man aged 18 to 30 in good health. This chain joins TRBV28 and TRBJ2-5; D is unclear. CDR3 DNA sequence: TGTGCCAGCAGTTTGAAAACGGTGGTGGGGGAGACCCAGTACTTC. Amino acids: CASSLKTVVGETQYF.